The rows below give T cell receptor beta chains drawn from one sample of a study of T-cell reconstitution after alpha-beta-depleted transplantation in children. TCRdb reprocessed the PCR reads with MiXCR, giving one entry per CDR3 protein. The sample has tens of thousands of distinct CDR3 sequences; roughly 45% are singletons. The material was PBMCs, mostly from graft donor cells, obtained 360 days after TCRalphabeta/CD19-depleted stem cell transplant. The source is a male patient younger than 18 who had a stem cell transplant for acute lymphoblastic leukemia, so the T cells may come from the graft donor. CDR3s include the opening cysteine and the closing phenylalanine or tryptophan. The order of the fields is J gene, V gene, D gene, clone size, CDR3 protein, CDR3 DNA. The D gene is left open where the match is weak. Clone sizes are given selectively: once, few, many, or a class where the clone is expanded.

J gene: TRBJ2-7; V gene: TRBV19; D gene: .; clone size: .; CDR3 protein: CASSMAQGYEQYF; CDR3 DNA: TGTGCCAGTAGTATGGCACAGGGCTACGAGCAGTACTTC
J gene: TRBJ1-1; V gene: TRBV7-9; D gene: .; clone size: few; CDR3 protein: CASSPRPDLNTEAFF; CDR3 DNA: TGTGCCAGCAGCCCCCGCCCGGACCTGAACACTGAAGCTTTCTTT
J gene: TRBJ2-7; V gene: TRBV27; D gene: .; clone size: few; CDR3 protein: CASSLKLATGEQYF; CDR3 DNA: TGTGCCAGCAGTTTGAAGTTAGCAACCGGGGAGCAGTACTTC
J gene: TRBJ2-3; V gene: TRBV11-3; D gene: TRBD2; clone size: once; CDR3 protein: CASSEREVSDTQYF; CDR3 DNA: TGTGCCAGCAGCGAGCGGGAGGTATCAGATACGCAGTATTTT
J gene: TRBJ2-5; V gene: TRBV11-1; D gene: .; clone size: .; CDR3 protein: CASSLAKTQYF; CDR3 DNA: TGTGCCAGCAGCTTAGCGAAGACCCAGTACTTC
J gene: TRBJ2-7; V gene: TRBV13; D gene: .; clone size: .; CDR3 protein: CASTSTGSYEQYF; CDR3 DNA: TGTGCCAGCACCTCGACAGGTTCCTACGAGCAGTACTTC
J gene: TRBJ2-1; V gene: TRBV28; D gene: .; clone size: .; CDR3 protein: CASSPLGRSYNEQFF; CDR3 DNA: TGTGCCAGCAGCCCACTAGGCCGCTCCTACAATGAGCAGTTCTTC
J gene: TRBJ2-1; V gene: TRBV29-1; D gene: TRBD1; clone size: .; CDR3 protein: CSVLDRGIPNEQFF; CDR3 DNA: TGCAGCGTCCTCGACAGGGGTATCCCCAATGAGCAGTTCTTC
J gene: TRBJ2-3; V gene: TRBV18; D gene: TRBD1; clone size: few; CDR3 protein: CASSPRQGGGTDTQYF; CDR3 DNA: TGTGCCAGCTCACCACGACAAGGGGGCGGCACAGATACGCAGTATTTT
J gene: TRBJ2-1; V gene: TRBV14; D gene: .; clone size: .; CDR3 protein: CASSRLDAYNEQFF; CDR3 DNA: TGTGCCAGCAGTAGACTAGATGCCTACAATGAGCAGTTCTTC
J gene: TRBJ2-7; V gene: TRBV2; D gene: .; clone size: few; CDR3 protein: CASMDGRMIDEQYF; CDR3 DNA: TGTGCCAGCATGGACGGCCGGATGATTGACGAGCAGTACTTC
J gene: TRBJ2-1; V gene: TRBV12-3/TRBV12-4; D gene: .; clone size: once; CDR3 protein: CASSTQGTYNEQFF; CDR3 DNA: TGTGCCAGCAGTACACAGGGGACTTACAATGAGCAGTTCTTC
J gene: TRBJ2-1; V gene: TRBV20-1; D gene: .; clone size: .; CDR3 protein: CSARSEGCEQFF; CDR3 DNA: TGCAGTGCTAGGTCTGAGGGGTGTGAGCAGTTCTTC
J gene: TRBJ2-7; V gene: TRBV7-9; D gene: TRBD1; clone size: few; CDR3 protein: CASSYGTAYEQYF; CDR3 DNA: TGTGCCAGCAGTTACGGGACAGCCTACGAGCAGTACTTC
J gene: TRBJ2-1; V gene: TRBV6-5; D gene: .; clone size: many; CDR3 protein: CASSSAAAVINEQFF; CDR3 DNA: TGTGCCAGCAGTTCCGCCGCAGCGGTCATCAATGAGCAGTTCTTC
J gene: TRBJ1-2; V gene: TRBV29-1; D gene: TRBD1; clone size: few; CDR3 protein: CSVEVIPGQRVYYGYTF; CDR3 DNA: TGCAGCGTTGAAGTCATACCGGGACAGCGCGTCTACTATGGCTACACCTTC
J gene: TRBJ2-7; V gene: TRBV7-9; D gene: .; clone size: few; CDR3 protein: CASSLSAGVYEQYF; CDR3 DNA: TGTGCCAGCAGCTTAAGCGCAGGGGTCTACGAGCAGTACTTC
J gene: TRBJ2-1; V gene: TRBV15; D gene: .; clone size: .; CDR3 protein: CATSRDRRGLSNNEQFF; CDR3 DNA: TGTGCCACCAGCAGAGATCGGAGGGGCCTATCCAACAATGAGCAGTTCTTC
J gene: TRBJ2-1; V gene: TRBV28; D gene: TRBD2; clone size: .; CDR3 protein: CASSLRTSGANEQFF; CDR3 DNA: TGTGCCAGCAGTTTAAGGACTAGCGGTGCCAATGAGCAGTTCTTC
J gene: TRBJ2-6; V gene: TRBV15; D gene: .; clone size: few; CDR3 protein: CATSRQQIANVLTF; CDR3 DNA: TGTGCCACCAGCAGACAACAGATAGCCAACGTCCTGACTTTC
J gene: TRBJ2-4; V gene: TRBV15; D gene: .; clone size: .; CDR3 protein: CATSRDPQSSRPGGIQYF; CDR3 DNA: TGTGCCACCAGCAGAGATCCCCAGTCCTCGCGGCCCGGGGGCATTCAGTACTTC
J gene: TRBJ2-7; V gene: TRBV5-1; D gene: .; clone size: .; CDR3 protein: CASSLGTEQYF; CDR3 DNA: TGCGCCAGCAGCTTGGGGACAGAGCAGTACTTC
J gene: TRBJ2-7; V gene: TRBV7-9; D gene: .; clone size: many; CDR3 protein: CASRPTGTYEQYF; CDR3 DNA: TGTGCCAGCAGACCCACGGGAACCTACGAGCAGTACTTC
J gene: TRBJ2-1; V gene: TRBV6-5; D gene: .; clone size: .; CDR3 protein: CASSYLAGGEQFF; CDR3 DNA: TGTGCCAGCAGTTACTTGGCCGGGGGTGAGCAGTTCTTC
J gene: TRBJ2-7; V gene: TRBV3-1; D gene: .; clone size: .; CDR3 protein: CASSQGEIGGHQTYEQYF; CDR3 DNA: TGTGCCAGCAGCCAAGGGGAGATAGGGGGGCATCAAACCTACGAGCAGTACTTC
J gene: TRBJ2-1; V gene: TRBV5-6; D gene: TRBD2; clone size: .; CDR3 protein: CASSPAGRGEQFF; CDR3 DNA: TGTGCCAGCAGCCCGGCAGGGAGGGGTGAGCAGTTCTTC
J gene: TRBJ2-3; V gene: TRBV12-3/TRBV12-4; D gene: .; clone size: .; CDR3 protein: CASSLEVTGTRGGTQYF; CDR3 DNA: TGTGCCAGCAGTTTAGAAGTTACGGGGACCCGAGGGGGTACGCAGTATTTT
J gene: TRBJ2-3; V gene: TRBV4-1; D gene: .; clone size: .; CDR3 protein: CASSQDRRPVTDTQYF; CDR3 DNA: TGCGCCAGCAGCCAAGATCGTAGGCCAGTCACAGATACGCAGTATTTT
J gene: TRBJ2-1; V gene: TRBV28; D gene: .; clone size: few; CDR3 protein: CASRGLKAGNGEQFF; CDR3 DNA: TGTGCCAGCAGGGGCCTGAAGGCGGGAAATGGTGAGCAGTTCTTC
J gene: TRBJ1-1; V gene: TRBV3-1; D gene: .; clone size: .; CDR3 protein: CASSPRFQWTEAFF; CDR3 DNA: TGTGCCAGCAGCCCCAGGTTCCAATGGACTGAAGCTTTCTTT
J gene: TRBJ2-3; V gene: TRBV24-1; D gene: .; clone size: .; CDR3 protein: CATSAGSQHTDTQYF; CDR3 DNA: TGTGCCACCAGCGCGGGTTCCCAGCACACAGATACGCAGTATTTT
J gene: TRBJ2-7; V gene: TRBV7-8; D gene: .; clone size: .; CDR3 protein: CASSLGRGTLDEQYF; CDR3 DNA: TGTGCCAGCAGCTTGGGCAGGGGAACCCTGGACGAGCAGTACTTC
J gene: TRBJ2-7; V gene: TRBV7-8; D gene: .; clone size: few; CDR3 protein: CASTKRRGPTSYEQYF; CDR3 DNA: TGTGCCAGCACCAAGAGGAGGGGCCCGACCTCCTACGAGCAGTACTTC
J gene: TRBJ2-7; V gene: TRBV28; D gene: TRBD2; clone size: .; CDR3 protein: CASSPRTSLYEQYF; CDR3 DNA: TGTGCCAGCAGTCCACGGACTAGCTTATACGAGCAGTACTTC
J gene: TRBJ2-7; V gene: TRBV10-1; D gene: TRBD2; clone size: .; CDR3 protein: CASSSTSGSVNEQYF; CDR3 DNA: TGCGCCAGCAGTTCCACTAGCGGGAGTGTCAACGAGCAGTACTTC
J gene: TRBJ2-6; V gene: TRBV7-3; D gene: .; clone size: few; CDR3 protein: CASSLDSSGANVLTF; CDR3 DNA: TGTGCCAGCAGCTTAGACAGCTCTGGGGCCAACGTCCTGACTTTC
J gene: TRBJ2-2; V gene: TRBV29-1; D gene: .; clone size: .; CDR3 protein: CSTEDNSNTGELFF; CDR3 DNA: TGCAGCACCGAGGACAATTCGAACACCGGGGAGCTGTTTTTT
J gene: TRBJ2-1; V gene: TRBV20-1; D gene: TRBD2; clone size: few; CDR3 protein: CSATSGGNYNEQFF; CDR3 DNA: TGCAGTGCTACTAGCGGGGGGAACTACAATGAGCAGTTCTTC
J gene: TRBJ2-5; V gene: TRBV5-1; D gene: .; clone size: .; CDR3 protein: CASSHPGRLETQYF; CDR3 DNA: TGCGCCAGCAGCCACCCCGGGCGCCTGGAGACCCAGTACTTC
J gene: TRBJ2-1; V gene: TRBV5-1; D gene: TRBD1; clone size: .; CDR3 protein: CASSLTGDPSYNEQFF; CDR3 DNA: TGCGCCAGCAGCTTAACAGGGGACCCCTCCTACAATGAGCAGTTCTTC
J gene: TRBJ1-6; V gene: TRBV7-2; D gene: .; clone size: once; CDR3 protein: CASSSLTGRGNSPLHF; CDR3 DNA: TGTGCCAGCAGCTCATTAACAGGGAGGGGTAATTCACCCCTCCACTTT
J gene: TRBJ1-2; V gene: TRBV7-6; D gene: .; clone size: .; CDR3 protein: CASSLAPGSYGYTF; CDR3 DNA: TGTGCCAGCAGCTTAGCGCCGGGCAGCTATGGCTACACCTTC
J gene: TRBJ2-2; V gene: TRBV5-6; D gene: .; clone size: .; CDR3 protein: CASSLGTGLSNTGELFF; CDR3 DNA: TGTGCCAGCAGCTTGGGGACGGGGCTTTCGAACACCGGGGAGCTGTTTTTT
J gene: TRBJ2-2; V gene: TRBV10-3; D gene: TRBD1; clone size: .; CDR3 protein: CAISENFGQGRTGELFF; CDR3 DNA: TGTGCCATCAGTGAGAACTTCGGACAGGGCCGGACCGGGGAGCTGTTTTTT
J gene: TRBJ2-5; V gene: TRBV5-1; D gene: .; clone size: once; CDR3 protein: CASSLVAETQYF; CDR3 DNA: TGCGCCAGCAGCTTGGTGGCAGAGACCCAGTACTTC